These 24 T cell receptor beta chains came from one sample sequenced in a study of long-term antiretroviral therapy in people with HIV. Version v3.0 of the immunoSEQ assay ran at survey level. Method: immunoSEQ multiplex PCR; TCRdb's copy keeps in-frame clones and lacks some. There are almost 30,000 clones in the sample; about 93% occur only once, and about 6.4% lies in the top ten. The source was unsorted PBMCs, collected approximately 6.3 years after starting antiretroviral therapy. The receptors here all came from a woman aged 40 to 50 with HIV.

The chain links TRBV7-8 to TRBJ2-5; D tentatively fits TRBD1 or TRBD2 (5 bases each). Trimming removed 4 bases at V and 5 bases at J, with 11 bases between. The CDR3 is made up of 13 amino acids. Germline-derived CDR1 and CDR2 are SGHVS and FQNEAQ. The CDR3 loop reads CASSWGPWETQYF. CDR3 sequence (DNA): TGTGCCAGCAGCTGGGGACCATGGGAGACCCAGTACTTC.

V gene TRBV11-2 combines with J gene TRBJ1-2; the match to TRBD1 covers 8 bases. The germline gives CDR1 SGHAT, CDR2 FQNNGV. The CDR3 is made up of 13 amino acids. The V gene end was trimmed by 5 bases and the J gene end by 3 bases; junction bases not matched to a gene: 2. The CDR3 loop is CASSPDRDYGYTF. CDR3 nucleotides: TGTGCCAGCAGCCCGGACAGGGACTATGGCTACACCTTC.

The chain recombines TRBV6-5 with TRBJ1-1; D is unclear. Per germline, CDR1 MNHEY and CDR2 SVGAGI. This CDR3 is built from 12 residues. The V and J ends lost 10 bases and 4 bases respectively, with 13 bases between them. This CDR3 reads CAIQSPGTEAFF. CDR3 coding DNA: TGTGCCATCCAATCCCCAGGCACTGAAGCTTTCTTT.

The chain employs TRBV19 and TRBJ2-6, with D unresolved. CDR1 LNHDA and CDR2 SQIVND come from the germline V gene (reference sequence). The V end was cut by 3 bases, the J end by 0 bases, with 3 bases between. The CDR3 contains 14 residues. CDR3 DNA sequence: TGTGCCAGTAGTATCAACTCTGGGGCCAACGTCCTGACTTTC. Translation: CASSINSGANVLTF.

The chain uses TRBV27 and TRBJ2-6; D is uncertain. Germline CDR1 is MNHEY and CDR2 is SMNVEV (reference sequence). The V gene lost 7 bases and the J gene lost 0 bases, with 10 bases spanning the gap. The CDR3 runs 15 residues. Here the CDR3 reads CASTVMSSGANVLTF. CDR3 nucleotides: TGTGCCAGCACGGTTATGAGCTCTGGGGCCAACGTCCTGACTTTC. The full variable domain, in which reference TRBV27 and TRBJ2-6 provide the parts outside the CDR3, is EAQVTQNPRYLITVTGKKLTVTCSQNMNHEYMSWYRQDPGLGLRQIYYSMNVEVTDKGDVPEGYKVSRKEKRNFPLILESPSPNQTSLYFCASTVMSSGANVLTFGAGSRLTVL.

This clone has a handful of counts. V usage is TRBV4-1 and J usage is TRBJ1-2; D uncertain. Trimming took 0 bases from V and 3 from J, leaving 11 bases between them. Germline V gene sequence: CDR1 MGHRA, CDR2 YSYEKL. This CDR3 is 15 amino acids long. The CDR3 bases are TGCGCCAGCAGCCAAGATCCGGGCGGGTACTATGGCTACACCTTC. Translated, it gives CASSQDPGGYYGYTF.

The J gene is TRBJ1-5, the V gene TRBV5-6, with D possibly matching TRBD1 (5 bases). The ends were cut back, 1 base at V and 3 bases at J, with 17 bases in the middle. This CDR3 is 17 amino acids long. Germline CDR1 and CDR2: SGHDT and YYEEEE. CDR3 nucleotides: TGTGCCAGCAGCTTGAGTGCTGTTCGCAGGGTCAATCAGCCCCAGCATTTT. Translating gives CASSLSAVRRVNQPQHF. Supplemented by reference TRBV5-6 and TRBJ1-5, the full variable domain reads DAGVTQSPTHLIKTRGQQVTLRCSPKSGHDTVSWYQQALGQGPQFIFQYYEEEERQRGNFPDRFSGHQFPNYSSELNVNALLLGDSALYLCASSLSAVRRVNQPQHFGDGTRLSIL.

This clone has only a few counts. This rearrangement joins TRBV6-1 to TRBJ2-7; 8 bases fit TRBD1. CDR1 is MNHNS, CDR2 SASEGT, per germline. The CDR3 runs 17 residues. The ends lost 6 bases at V and 6 bases at J; junction bases unmatched: 19. CDR3 nucleotides: TGTGCCAGCAGCGAATACAGACAGACAGGGGTTTGGAGCGAGCAGTACTTC. It yields the protein CASSEYRQTGVWSEQYF.

This chain links TRBV19 with TRBJ1-5; D is perhaps TRBD1 (6 bases). V dropped 4 bases and J dropped 4 bases, with 11 bases sitting between them. The V gene's germline CDR1 is LNHDA and CDR2 SQIVND (reference sequence). This CDR3 spans 14 amino acids. CDR3 DNA: TGTGCCAGTAGTAAGGGACAAGGGAATCAGCCCCAGCATTTT. Translated: CASSKGQGNQPQHF.

The rearrangement uses TRBV30 and TRBJ2-3; D not certain. V was clipped by 1 base and J by 1 base, with 6 bases between them. Germline CDR1 GTSNPN, CDR2 SVGIG (reference sequence). The CDR3 sequence is 13 residues long. This CDR3 reads CAWSDKGTDTQYF. As DNA, the CDR3 is TGTGCCTGGAGTGATAAAGGCACAGATACGCAGTATTTT.

In its sample, this clone was seen once. This chain uses TRBV13 with TRBJ2-4; no clear D. Germline CDR1 is PRHDT and CDR2 is FYEKMQ (reference sequence). V was shortened by 0 bases and J by 0 bases, with 6 bases between the two germline ends. The CDR3 spans 15 residues. DNA of the CDR3: TGTGCCAGCAGCTTAGGACAACTAGCCAAAAACATTCAGTACTTC. Translating gives CASSLGQLAKNIQYF.

The V gene is TRBV7-6, the J gene TRBJ2-5; 12 bases are a match to TRBD2. The CDR3 contains 15 residues. Trimming cost V 4 bases and J 6 bases; bases outside gene matches: 6. CDR1 is SGHVS and CDR2 is FNYEAQ in the germline V gene. CDR3 nucleotide sequence: TGTGCCAGCAGCTCGTTCGGACTAGCGGGACAGACCCAGTACTTC. It is translated as CASSSFGLAGQTQYF.

The rearrangement links TRBV7-3 to TRBJ2-2; the match to TRBD1 covers 7 bases. The ends lost 1 base at V and 0 bases at J; junction bases unmatched: 8. Germline CDR1 SGHTA, CDR2 FQGTGA. The CDR3 has 18 residues. Here the CDR3 reads CASSLIAVQGANTGELFF. DNA for the CDR3: TGTGCCAGCAGCTTAATAGCTGTGCAGGGGGCGAACACCGGGGAGCTGTTTTTT.

The chain joins TRBV7-2 to TRBJ1-4; 7 bases align to TRBD1. The CDR3 runs to 17 residues. Germline CDR1 and CDR2: SGHTA and FQGNSA. Trimming cost V 1 base and J 4 bases; bases outside gene matches: 9. The CDR3 nucleotides are TGTGCCAGCAGCTTAGTACCCCCGGGACAGAGTAATGAAAAACTGTTTTTT. It translates to CASSLVPPGQSNEKLFF.

This clone was found once. The chain links TRBV5-4 to TRBJ2-2; TRBD2 matches 10 bases. The CDR3 runs 16 residues. Trimming at V came to 2 bases and at J to 3 bases, leaving 4 bases not matched to a gene. Germline V gene sequence: CDR1 SGHNT, CDR2 YYREEE (reference sequence). CDR3 DNA: TGTGCCAGCAGCTTAGGCCTAGCGGGGGACACCGGGGAGCTGTTTTTT. Its protein product is CASSLGLAGDTGELFF.

The chain is built from TRBV20-1 and TRBJ2-3, with D unresolved. The length of the CDR3 is 11 residues. The V gene's germline CDR1 is DFQATT and CDR2 SNEGSKA (reference sequence). V gave up 1 base and J gave up 4 bases, with 3 bases separating them. CDR3 sequence (DNA): TGCAGTGCTAGAGGTTCAGATACGCAGTATTTT. This codes for CSARGSDTQYF.

J is TRBJ2-2 and V is TRBV4-3, with D possibly being TRBD1 (5 bases). CDR1 is LGHNA and CDR2 is YSLEER in the germline V gene. The CDR3 has 14 amino acids. The V gene lost 5 bases and the J gene lost 3 bases, with 10 bases spanning the gap. CDR3 sequence (DNA): TGCGCCAGCAGCTTGGTCAGGGACACCGGGGAGCTGTTTTTT. As protein: CASSLVRDTGELFF.

The rearrangement joins TRBV27 to TRBJ2-5; D is possibly TRBD1 (5 bases). The CDR3 length is 14 residues. The V gene's germline CDR1 is MNHEY and CDR2 SMNVEV (reference sequence). V shed 6 bases and J shed 1 base, with 12 bases lying between them. In DNA form, the CDR3 reads TGTGCCAGCAGGAGGCAGGGAACCCAAGAGACCCAGTACTTC. Translating it yields CASRRQGTQETQYF.

The V call is TRBV19, the J call TRBJ1-5, with unresolved D. Germline V gene lookup returns CDR1 LNHDA and CDR2 SQIVND (reference sequence). Trimming left V 5 bases short and J 0 bases short, with 5 bases between. This CDR3 is 13 amino acids long. CDR3 sequence reads: CASSEASNQPQHF. The CDR3 DNA reads TGTGCCAGTAGTGAGGCTAGCAATCAGCCCCAGCATTTT.

The chain recombines TRBV7-8 with TRBJ1-3, with D unclear. The CDR3 is 18 residues long. CDR1 and CDR2 from the germline V gene are SGHVS and FQNEAQ. V lost 1 base, J lost 0 bases, and 16 bases lay in between. This CDR3 reads CASSLVPVGWFSGNTIYF. In DNA, the CDR3 is TGTGCCAGCAGCTTAGTACCAGTGGGGTGGTTCTCTGGAAACACCATATATTTT.

This sequence joins TRBV10-1 and TRBJ2-2; 9 bases are a match to TRBD1. Per germline, CDR1 WNHNN and CDR2 SYGVQD (reference sequence). The CDR3 extends over 18 amino acids. V shed 4 bases, J shed 0 bases, and the junction held 9 bases outside the gene matches. The CDR3 DNA is TGCGCCAGCAGTGCCGGGACAGGGACGAAGGCGAACACCGGGGAGCTGTTTTTT. It yields the protein CASSAGTGTKANTGELFF.

This clone has a handful of counts. Distinct nucleotide sequences in the sample also encode this CDR3. The genes are TRBV5-1 and TRBJ1-4; TRBD1 aligns across 7 bases. Losses at the gene ends were 0 bases for V and 4 bases for J; bases not matched to a gene: 3. The CDR3 loop spans 15 amino acids. In germline, CDR1 is SGHRS, CDR2 YFSETQ. Written as DNA, the CDR3 is TGCGCCAGCAGCTTGGCCGGGACAGTTAATGAAAAACTGTTTTTT. Translated: CASSLAGTVNEKLFF.

This chain links TRBV6-6 with TRBJ1-5; D unclear. V shed 2 bases and J shed 4 bases, with 12 bases lying between them. Germline CDR1 is MNHNY and CDR2 is SVGAGI (reference sequence). The CDR3 is made up of 15 amino acids. The CDR3 DNA follows: TGTGCCAGCAGTTACGGGCCAGGAGGAAATCAGCCCCAGCATTTT. Translated, it gives CASSYGPGGNQPQHF.

This clone was recorded once. This chain links TRBV2 with TRBJ1-5, with D unresolved. The CDR3 runs 15 residues. Trimming cost V 6 bases and J 0 bases, with 12 bases left between them. Germline lookup yields CDR1 SNHLY and CDR2 FYNNEI. CDR3 bases: TGTGCCAGCAGGGTGGAGGGCGATAGCAATCAGCCCCAGCATTTT. Protein sequence: CASRVEGDSNQPQHF.